The count of the clone carrying this T cell receptor (beta chain) is one. Its antigen is currently unknown. This specimen comes from a study of shared clonotypes between healthy human individuals. Profiling relied on immunoSEQ multiplex PCR, and the TCRdb table lists in-frame clones only, not all of them. The sample has approximately 1.5 million clones, approximately 98% seen once; the top ten hold 0.4% to 0.55%. Points from the study as a whole: It was observed that approximately 5% of naive CD4 clonotypes were shared across a handful of donors.

Trimming cost V 6 bases and J 4 bases, with 10 bases left between them. Germline assignment: CDR1 MNHNS and CDR2 SASEGT. The CDR3 covers 14 residues. This chain links TRBV6-1 with TRBJ2-6; a possible D gene is TRBD1 (5 bases). The receptor's source is a man aged 25-40 years in good health. Input material: naive CD4+ T cells sorted from blood. Sample subset: CD45RA+ positively selected. The CDR3 sequence is CASSQGLGANVLTF. The DNA for the CDR3 is TGTGCCAGCAGCCAGGGTTTGGGGGCCAACGTCCTGACTTTC.